This is a list of T cell receptor beta chains from one sample in a study of T cell changes during pregnancy in multiple sclerosis. Sequencing was performed with immunoSEQ multiplex PCR; in TCRdb, only in-frame clones are kept and a portion is missing. This table has about 38,000 clones, about nine tenths appearing once. The material was CD8+ T cells from peripheral blood mononuclear cells, obtained after pregnancy. The receptors come from a female donor with multiple sclerosis, enrolled in a pregnancy study. Each CDR3 is given with its conserved first and last residue. A D gene is named only where the DNA matches it firmly. Clone size is stated in some rows and not others, as once, few, many or a class when expanded.

cdr3_aa cdr3_nt j_call d_call clone_size cdr3_length v_call
CASSRKRGDYNEQFF TGTGCCAGCAGCCGAAAGCGGGGGGACTACAATGAGCAGTTCTTC TRBJ2-1 TRBD2 few 15 TRBV11-1
CASEIGGRGTEAFF TGTGCCAGCGAAATAGGGGGCCGGGGTACTGAAGCTTTCTTT TRBJ1-1 TRBD1 . 14 TRBV6-5
CASSSQGEQLFF TGTGCCAGCAGCTCGCAGGGTGAGCAACTGTTTTTT TRBJ1-4 . . 12 TRBV13
CASSPGGAGQPQHF TGTGCCAGCAGCCCCGGCGGGGCAGGTCAGCCCCAGCATTTT TRBJ1-5 . . 14 TRBV14
CASSQEGGSVYNEQFF TGCGCCAGCAGCCAAGAAGGCGGGAGTGTTTACAATGAGCAGTTCTTC TRBJ2-1 TRBD2 . 16 TRBV4-1
CASSISTLFSGNTIYF TGTGCCAGTAGTATCTCGACATTGTTCTCTGGAAACACCATATATTTT TRBJ1-3 . . 16 TRBV19
CASSIALKRLNEKLFF TGTGCCAGTAGTATAGCCCTGAAGCGCCTTAATGAAAAACTGTTTTTT TRBJ1-4 . . 16 TRBV19
CASSEWLTSGNNEQFF TGTGCCAGCAGTGAATGGTTAACTAGCGGGAACAATGAGCAGTTCTTC TRBJ2-1 TRBD2 . 16 TRBV2
CASSEFSGALTDTQYF TGTGCCAGCAGTGAATTCTCAGGGGCCCTCACAGATACGCAGTATTTT TRBJ2-3 . . 16 TRBV6-1
CASGLNTEAFF TGTGCCAGCGGACTTAACACTGAAGCTTTCTTT TRBJ1-1 . . 11 TRBV27
CASSVDSRGLNGYTF TGTGCCAGCAGCGTAGATTCCAGGGGGCTCAATGGCTACACCTTC TRBJ1-2 TRBD1 . 15 TRBV9
CASSIGGVQPQHF TGTGCCAGTAGTATAGGGGGGGTACAGCCCCAGCATTTT TRBJ1-5 . . 13 TRBV19
CASSLDRATNEKLFF TGTGCCAGCAGCTTAGACAGGGCAACTAATGAAAAACTGTTTTTT TRBJ1-4 . . 15 TRBV7-9
CASSLVGTGDYGYTF TGTGCCAGCAGCTTGGTTGGGACAGGGGATTACGGCTACACCTTC TRBJ1-2 TRBD1 . 15 TRBV5-8
CASSLWTGGDGYTF TGTGCCAGCAGCCTTTGGACAGGGGGCGATGGCTACACCTTC TRBJ1-2 TRBD1 once 14 TRBV5-6
CASSYSGSYEQYF TGTGCCAGCAGTTACTCCGGGTCCTACGAGCAGTACTTC TRBJ2-7 . . 13 TRBV6-5
CASTAGGAYNEQFF TGTGCCAGCACGGCGGGGGGGGCTTACAATGAGCAGTTCTTC TRBJ2-1 TRBD2 . 14 TRBV27
CAISESFAGLTGELFF TGTGCCATCAGTGAGTCTTTCGCAGGGTTAACCGGGGAGCTGTTTTTT TRBJ2-2 . . 16 TRBV10-3
CASSHVSRDYEQYF TGCGCCAGCAGCCACGTCTCACGAGATTACGAGCAGTACTTC TRBJ2-7 . . 14 TRBV4-1
CASSSTGTSGGEQYF TGTGCCAGCAGCTCAACCGGGACCAGCGGGGGCGAGCAGTACTTC TRBJ2-7 TRBD2 . 15 TRBV9
CASRPNYNEQYF TGTGCCAGCAGGCCGAATTACAACGAGCAGTACTTC TRBJ2-7 . . 12 TRBV2
CASIDPGDAYPYNEQFF TGTGCCAGCATCGATCCAGGGGACGCCTACCCCTACAATGAGCAGTTCTTC TRBJ2-1 . . 17 TRBV7-9
CASSLVSRIGNTEAFF TGTGCCAGCAGCTTAGTATCGAGAATTGGGAACACTGAAGCTTTCTTT TRBJ1-1 . . 16 TRBV7-8
CASSFLQQGTYGYTF TGTGCCAGCAGTTTCTTGCAACAGGGGACCTATGGCTACACCTTC TRBJ1-2 TRBD1 . 15 TRBV27
CASSLTSGDGYTF TGTGCCAGCAGTTTAACGTCAGGGGATGGCTACACCTTC TRBJ1-2 . medium-sized 13 TRBV27
CASSPGQGDYEQYF TGTGCCAGTAGCCCAGGACAGGGGGACTACGAGCAGTACTTC TRBJ2-7 TRBD1 once 14 TRBV19
CASSYSTEGDTQYF TGTGCCAGCAGTTACTCGACGGAGGGAGATACGCAGTATTTT TRBJ2-3 . . 14 TRBV6-6
CASSPGERARGEQYF TGTGCCAGCAGCCCCGGTGAAAGGGCCAGGGGCGAGCAGTACTTC TRBJ2-7 . . 15 TRBV9
CASSSGTGGEQYF TGTGCCAGCAGTTCTGGGACAGGGGGCGAGCAGTACTTC TRBJ2-7 TRBD1 . 13 TRBV5-6
CASSFGGVSGNTIYF TGTGCCAGCAGTTTCGGGGGAGTCTCTGGAAACACCATATATTTT TRBJ1-3 . . 15 TRBV2
CASSGHWDRGETQYF TGTGCCAGCAGTGGCCATTGGGATAGGGGTGAGACCCAGTACTTC TRBJ2-5 . once 15 TRBV25-1
CASSHWQGRGTGELFF TGTGCCAGCAGCCATTGGCAGGGGAGAGGCACCGGGGAGCTGTTTTTT TRBJ2-2 . . 16 TRBV7-9
CASSQVLGGDNNEQFF TGTGCCAGCAGCCAAGTCCTGGGGGGGGATAACAATGAGCAGTTCTTC TRBJ2-1 TRBD2 . 16 TRBV4-2
CASSSFPRRTGAEKLFF TGTGCCAGCAGTTCCTTCCCCCGGAGGACTGGAGCTGAAAAACTGTTTTTT TRBJ1-4 . . 17 TRBV27
CAWSVAGVEPQHF TGTGCCTGGAGTGTAGCGGGCGTGGAGCCCCAGCATTTT TRBJ1-5 . . 13 TRBV30
CASSFLQGSDTQYF TGTGCCAGCAGCTTCCTTCAGGGTTCAGATACGCAGTATTTT TRBJ2-3 . once 14 TRBV7-6
CASSDYRDRGRLRNQPQHF TGTGCCAGCAGTGACTACCGGGACAGGGGGCGCTTACGGAATCAGCCCCAGCATTTT TRBJ1-5 TRBD1 . 19 TRBV6-1
CATSRERQESGYTF TGTGCCACCAGCAGAGAGCGACAGGAGTCTGGCTACACCTTC TRBJ1-2 . . 14 TRBV15
CASSQEIRRGQGGYGYTF TGTGCCAGCAGCCAAGAAATCCGCAGAGGACAGGGAGGTTATGGCTACACCTTC TRBJ1-2 TRBD1 . 18 TRBV4-2
CASSQRLAGTTYEQYF TGTGCCAGCAGTCAGAGACTAGCGGGAACCACCTACGAGCAGTACTTC TRBJ2-7 TRBD2 . 16 TRBV27
CASMGASYGYTF TGTGCCAGCATGGGCGCGTCCTATGGCTACACCTTC TRBJ1-2 . . 12 TRBV28